Below are 26 T cell receptor beta chains sequenced from a single sample in a study of CD8+ T cells in alopecia areata. Following extraction, RNA underwent reverse transcription to cDNA, which served as the sequencing template. Produced via immunoSEQ multiplex PCR; TCRdb's table is partial and in-frame only. Of fewer than 200,000 clones in the sample, about three fifths are singletons; the top ten hold approximately 16%. The sample's treatment: oral pan-JAK inhibitor, 5-10 mg twice daily. Material: CD4+ T cells sorted from blood, obtained at approximately week 61, from a patient treated with tofacitinib. The source is a human donor with alopecia areata.

The gene calls are TRBV9 and TRBJ1-1, with 7 positions matching TRBD1. The V and J ends lost 0 bases and 2 bases, in that order; junction bases with no gene match: 7. The CDR3 consists of 16 residues. CDR1 SGDLS and CDR2 YYNGEE come from the germline V gene. The CDR3 loop reads CASSVAVGQANTEAFF. In nucleotides, the CDR3 is TGTGCCAGCAGCGTAGCCGTAGGACAGGCAAACACTGAAGCTTTCTTT. Full variable domain (rest looked up from reference TRBV9 and TRBJ1-1): DSGVTQTPKHLITATGQRVTLRCSPRSGDLSVYWYQQSLDQGLQFLIQYYNGEERAKGNILERFSAQQFPDLHSELNLSSLELGDSALYFCASSVAVGQANTEAFFGQGTRLTVV.

The V and J genes are TRBV25-1 and TRBJ2-7; possibly TRBD1 or TRBD2 for D (6 bases each). This CDR3 spans 13 amino acids. The germline V gene has CDR1 MGHDK and CDR2 SYGVNS. Trimming removed 4 bases at V and 5 bases at J, with 12 bases between. In DNA form, the CDR3 reads TGTGCCAGCAGTGTCGTGGGGGGCCACGAGCAGTACTTC. This sequence encodes CASSVVGGHEQYF.

The chain employs TRBV30 and TRBJ1-5, with no clear D. This CDR3 contains 15 residues. Trimming pared 0 bases from V and 0 bases from J, leaving 9 bases between. Germline CDR1 and CDR2: GTSNPN and SVGIG (reference sequence). CDR3 DNA: TGTGCCTGGAGTGTTTCGGATTTTAGCAATCAGCCCCAGCATTTT. It codes for CAWSVSDFSNQPQHF.

This clone turned up a few times. V and J are TRBV29-1 and TRBJ1-3, with TRBD1 as a possible D gene (5 bases). Trimming took off 7 bases at V and 2 bases at J, with 15 bases between the two ends. CDR1 and CDR2 (germline): SQVTM, ANQGSEA. CDR3 size: 14 residues. The CDR3 region is CSAGGSNTGNTIYF. The CDR3, as DNA: TGCAGCGCTGGGGGATCTAATACTGGAAACACCATATATTTT.

This sequence joins TRBV25-1 and TRBJ2-7, with 12 bases aligning to TRBD1. The CDR3 length is 15 residues. Germline V CDR1 and CDR2: MGHDK, SYGVNS. Unmatched junction bases numbered 9, after V lost 6 bases and J lost 6 bases. The CDR3: CASSPGQGAVSEQYF. CDR3 DNA sequence: TGTGCCAGCAGCCCGGGACAGGGGGCGGTCAGCGAGCAGTACTTC.

This clone was seen repeatedly, ten times or more. The chain is built from TRBV6-6 and TRBJ1-1, with 7 bases identical to TRBD1. Trimming removed 10 bases from V and 7 bases from J; junction bases left unmatched: 12. CDR3 length: 13 residues. From germline, CDR1 is MNHNY and CDR2 SVGAGI (reference sequence). CDR3 loop: CATARTGALEAFF. The CDR3 bases are TGTGCCACGGCTCGAACAGGGGCCCTTGAAGCTTTCTTT.

V is TRBV2 and J is TRBJ1-1, with a possible D match to TRBD1 (6 bases). Germline CDR1 reads SNHLY; CDR2 reads FYNNEI. The CDR3 contains 13 residues. Trimming stripped 8 bases from V and 2 bases from J, with 12 bases between. The CDR3 coding sequence is TGTGCCAGCCGGGGGCGAGGAAACACTGAAGCTTTCTTT. Translation: CASRGRGNTEAFF.

This clone came up many times. The chain joins TRBV18 to TRBJ1-2, with a possible D match to TRBD1 (6 bases). V shed 5 bases and J shed 4 bases, with 17 bases lying between them. Germline loops: CDR1 KGHSH, CDR2 LQKENI. This CDR3 comprises 15 residues. In DNA form, the CDR3 reads TGTGCCAGCTCAACGACGACAGGTTCGGTCTATGGCTACACCTTC. Amino acids: CASSTTTGSVYGYTF.

The J gene is TRBJ2-7, the V gene TRBV6-6, with D perhaps matching TRBD2 (5 bases). Trimming stripped 0 bases from V and 4 bases from J, with 7 bases between. The germline gives CDR1 MNHNY, CDR2 SVGAGI (reference sequence). The CDR3 runs 13 residues. CDR3 loop: CASSYSWEYEQYF. In DNA, the CDR3 is TGTGCCAGCAGTTACTCGTGGGAGTACGAGCAGTACTTC.

V gene TRBV29-1 combines with J gene TRBJ1-2; 8 nucleotides align to TRBD1. V shed 2 bases, J shed 3 bases, and the junction held 5 bases outside the gene matches. The CDR3 length is 14 residues. CDR1 SQVTM and CDR2 ANQGSEA come from the germline V gene. The CDR3 coding sequence is TGCAGCGTTGAAACAGGGGGACGCCACTATGGCTACACCTTC. This encodes CSVETGGRHYGYTF.

The V and J genes are TRBV7-3 and TRBJ2-5; 11 bases fit TRBD2. Germline V gene lookup returns CDR1 SGHTA and CDR2 FQGTGA. The CDR3 has 14 amino acids. After removal of 5 bases from V and 5 bases from J, the junction contained 4 bases not matched to a gene. The CDR3 DNA follows: TGTGCCAGCAGCCCCGTAGCGGGAGGGGAGACCCAGTACTTC. It yields the protein CASSPVAGGETQYF.

V gene TRBV15 combines with J gene TRBJ1-6, with no clear D. CDR1 and CDR2 from the germline V gene are LNHNV and YYDKDF (reference sequence). CDR3 length: 13 amino acids. Trimming left V 0 bases short and J 7 bases short, with 4 bases between. CDR3 DNA sequence: TGTGCCACCAGCAGAGATACCAATTCACCCCTCCACTTT. Its protein is CATSRDTNSPLHF.

The V and J genes are TRBV30 and TRBJ2-1, with D perhaps matching TRBD2 (5 bases). From germline, CDR1 is GTSNPN and CDR2 SVGIG (reference sequence). The length of the CDR3 is 13 residues. V lost 0 bases and J lost 5, with 8 bases in between. CDR3 bases: TGTGCCTGGAGTGTACGGGAAAACAATGAGCAGTTCTTC. Its protein is CAWSVRENNEQFF.

V is TRBV9 and J is TRBJ2-3; 7 nucleotides line up with TRBD2. CDR1 and CDR2 (germline): SGDLS, YYNGEE. This CDR3 has 15 residues. V lost 3 bases and J lost 1; bases outside the gene matches: 5. DNA for the CDR3: TGTGCCAGCAGCGCACTAGCGACCGGCACAGATACGCAGTATTTT. Translation: CASSALATGTDTQYF.

The chain links TRBV30 to TRBJ1-1; D is unclear. Germline V CDR1 and CDR2: GTSNPN, SVGIG (reference sequence). Trimming left V 8 bases short and J 3 bases short, with 13 bases between. The CDR3 is made up of 12 amino acids. CDR3 residues: CAGLRLYTEAFF. The CDR3, as DNA: TGTGCCGGACTACGGCTTTACACTGAAGCTTTCTTT. The full variable domain, in which reference TRBV30 and TRBJ1-1 provide the parts outside the CDR3, is SQTIHQWPATLVQPVGSPLSLECTVEGTSNPNLYWYRQAAGRGLQLLFYSVGIGQISSEVPQNLSASRPQDRQFILSSKKLLLSDSGFYLCAGLRLYTEAFFGQGTRLTVV.

This clone was detected only a few times. The chain couples TRBV10-3 to TRBJ2-5; no clear D gene. V gave up 0 bases and J gave up 4 bases, with 3 bases separating them. The CDR3 has 12 residues. The germline CDR1 and CDR2 sequences are ENHRY and SYGVKD. CDR3 amino acids: CAISESAETQYF. DNA of the CDR3: TGTGCCATCAGTGAGTCGGCAGAGACCCAGTACTTC.

This clone has more than one count but fewer than ten. The rearrangement uses TRBV6-6 and TRBJ1-6, with no clear D. Trimming removed 5 bases at V and 9 bases at J, with 14 bases between. The CDR3 extends over 14 amino acids. Germline-derived CDR1 and CDR2 are MNHNY and SVGAGI (reference sequence). In DNA, the CDR3 is TGTGCCAGCAGTAGAACGGCAGAGAGTTCACCCCTCCACTTT. This sequence encodes CASSRTAESSPLHF.

This rearrangement joins TRBV5-1 to TRBJ2-3; 7 nucleotides line up with TRBD2. Germline V gene sequence: CDR1 SGHRS, CDR2 YFSETQ. V was clipped by 3 bases and J by 2 bases; unmatched bases: 9. The CDR3 length is 16 residues. DNA for the CDR3: TGCGCCAGCAGCTCCCCTCGAGCGGGGTTCACAGATACGCAGTATTTT. Its translation: CASSSPRAGFTDTQYF.

Notes on this clone: Other DNA sequences in this sample translate to the same CDR3. The V and J genes are TRBV5-1 and TRBJ2-3; 7 bases match TRBD1. J was trimmed by 3 bases and V by 4 bases; bases with no gene match: 5. In germline, CDR1 is SGHRS, CDR2 YFSETQ. This CDR3 has 14 amino acids. CDR3 nucleotide sequence: TGCGCCAGCAGCCTCCGACAGGGAACAGATACGCAGTATTTT. It is translated as CASSLRQGTDTQYF.

The chain carries TRBV2 and TRBJ1-6; 8 nucleotides line up with TRBD1. Germline loops: CDR1 SNHLY, CDR2 FYNNEI. The V gene end was trimmed by 6 bases and the J gene end by 5 bases; junction bases not matched to a gene: 3. CDR3 length: 14 amino acids. CDR3 amino acids: CASRDRGDNSPLHF. In DNA, the CDR3 is TGTGCCAGCAGAGACAGGGGAGATAATTCACCCCTCCACTTT.

The rearrangement links TRBV2 to TRBJ1-1; D gene uncertain. V shed 4 bases and J shed 3 bases, with 12 bases lying between them. From germline, CDR1 is SNHLY and CDR2 FYNNEI. The CDR3 consists of 14 residues. The CDR3 reads CASSGTFLDTEAFF. The DNA for the CDR3 is TGTGCCAGCAGTGGTACGTTTCTGGACACTGAAGCTTTCTTT.

The chain couples TRBV27 to TRBJ2-3; D ambiguous. The CDR3 is 14 amino acids. From germline, CDR1 is MNHEY and CDR2 SMNVEV (reference sequence). The V end lost 0 bases, the J end lost 3 bases, and 7 bases lay between the germline ends. DNA of the CDR3: TGTGCCAGCAGTTTATCACCTCTGACAGATACGCAGTATTTT. Amino acids: CASSLSPLTDTQYF.

V and J are TRBV9 and TRBJ2-1; D might be TRBD2 (6 bases). The CDR3 runs to 14 residues. Germline CDR1 SGDLS, CDR2 YYNGEE. V was pared by 4 bases and J by 9 bases, with 17 bases between. The CDR3: CASSPPTPGSEQFF. The CDR3 DNA reads TGTGCCAGCAGCCCTCCGACTCCCGGGAGTGAGCAGTTCTTC.

This chain joins TRBV29-1 and TRBJ1-1; 11 bases match TRBD1. Germline V gene lookup returns CDR1 SQVTM and CDR2 ANQGSEA. This CDR3 spans 16 amino acids. Trimming at V came to 7 bases and at J to 4 bases, leaving 14 bases not matched to a gene. The CDR3 loop reads CSAANTPGQGGTEAFF. CDR3 sequence (DNA): TGCAGCGCGGCTAATACCCCGGGACAGGGGGGCACTGAAGCTTTCTTT.

The chain is built from TRBV9 and TRBJ1-2, with TRBD1 identical over 10 bases. Trimming at V came to 3 bases and at J to 5 bases, leaving 4 bases not matched to a gene. The length of the CDR3 is 14 residues. In germline, CDR1 is SGDLS, CDR2 YYNGEE. The CDR3 DNA reads TGTGCCAGCAGCGACGGGACAGGGGCTTATGGCTACACCTTC. This codes for CASSDGTGAYGYTF. Together with reference TRBV9 and TRBJ1-2, the CDR3 gives the full variable domain: DSGVTQTPKHLITATGQRVTLRCSPRSGDLSVYWYQQSLDQGLQFLIQYYNGEERAKGNILERFSAQQFPDLHSELNLSSLELGDSALYFCASSDGTGAYGYTFGSGTRLTVV.

Only one count was recorded for this clone. The J gene is TRBJ2-2, the V gene TRBV29-1; 9 bases fit TRBD1. Unmatched junction bases numbered 15, after V lost 7 bases and J lost 3 bases. CDR3 length equals 17 residues. Per the germline V gene, CDR1 is SQVTM and CDR2 is ANQGSEA. The CDR3 region is CSALHSPGQGHTGELFF. DNA of the CDR3: TGCAGCGCATTACACTCCCCGGGACAGGGACACACCGGGGAGCTGTTTTTT.